Each of the 24 T cell receptor beta chains below was sequenced from the same sample in a study of control samples from healthy donors and cancer patients. Method: immunoSEQ multiplex PCR; TCRdb's copy keeps in-frame clones and lacks some. Among around 90,000 clones listed, around nine tenths were seen once. The specimen sequenced was blood. The source is a young man in good health.

The chain carries TRBV5-1 and TRBJ1-5, with D tentatively TRBD1 (6 bases). The CDR3 runs 13 residues. The germline V and J ends were trimmed by 5 bases and 6 bases, with 12 bases remaining between them. Germline assignment: CDR1 SGHRS and CDR2 YFSETQ. CDR3 loop: CASSAGVGQPQHF. CDR3 DNA: TGCGCCAGCAGTGCAGGGGTTGGTCAGCCCCAGCATTTT.

V gene TRBV19 combines with J gene TRBJ1-5; D is undetermined. This CDR3 comprises 13 residues. The V gene lost 7 bases and the J gene lost 3 bases, with 10 bases spanning the gap. From germline, CDR1 is LNHDA and CDR2 SQIVND (reference sequence). Written as DNA, the CDR3 is TGTGCCAGTAAGGGAGTTAACAATCAGCCCCAGCATTTT. Translated: CASKGVNNQPQHF.

The chain links TRBV7-8 to TRBJ2-5, with 7 bases identical to TRBD1. This CDR3 is 18 amino acids long. The germline gives CDR1 SGHVS, CDR2 FQNEAQ. After removal of 3 bases from V and 7 bases from J, the junction contained 20 bases not matched to a gene. The CDR3 is CASSLRVSGAGGSGTQYF. In DNA form, the CDR3 reads TGTGCCAGCAGCTTGCGAGTATCTGGGGCAGGGGGATCTGGGACCCAGTACTTC. Variable domain in full (rest from reference TRBV7-8 and TRBJ2-5): GAGVSQSPRYKVAKRGQDVALRCDPISGHVSLFWYQQALGQGPEFLTYFQNEAQLDKSGLPSDRFFAERPEGSVSTLKIQRTQQEDSAVYLCASSLRVSGAGGSGTQYFGPGTRLLVL.

V gene TRBV4-1 combines with J gene TRBJ1-2, with a possible D match to TRBD1 (6 bases). This CDR3 comprises 15 residues. Germline CDR1 reads MGHRA; CDR2 reads YSYEKL. Trimming removed 2 bases at V and 0 bases at J, with 10 bases between. The CDR3 protein is CASSQNTGTNYGYTF. The CDR3 bases are TGCGCCAGCAGCCAAAATACAGGGACTAACTATGGCTACACCTTC.

The chain joins TRBV5-1 to TRBJ2-5, with a weak D call TRBD1 (6 bases). Trimming took off 8 bases at V and 5 bases at J, with 19 bases between the two ends. Germline assignment: CDR1 SGHRS and CDR2 YFSETQ. The CDR3 is made up of 14 amino acids. The CDR3 DNA reads TGCGCCAGTGCCACGGACAGCTTCGGGGAGACCCAGTACTTC. It specifies CASATDSFGETQYF.

The CDR3 region is CASSLSGTYERPYNEQFF. The CDR3 DNA follows: TGTGCCAGCAGTTTATCGGGGACATACGAACGACCTTACAATGAGCAGTTCTTC. V usage is TRBV27 and J usage is TRBJ2-1, with a possible D match to TRBD1 (6 bases). The CDR3 loop spans 18 amino acids. Germline V gene data show CDR1 as MNHEY and CDR2 as SMNVEV (reference sequence). V lost 0 bases, J lost 4 bases, and 19 bases lay in between.

Concerning this clone itself: The sample has other DNA sequences that encode this CDR3 too. The rearrangement uses TRBV9 and TRBJ2-5; D gene ambiguous. The V gene lost 0 bases and the J gene lost 1 base, with 4 bases spanning the gap. This CDR3 has 13 residues. The germline V gene has CDR1 SGDLS and CDR2 YYNGEE. The CDR3 is CASSVGPQETQYF. CDR3 bases: TGTGCCAGCAGCGTAGGTCCCCAAGAGACCCAGTACTTC. Filled out from reference TRBV9 and TRBJ2-5, the complete variable domain reads DSGVTQTPKHLITATGQRVTLRCSPRSGDLSVYWYQQSLDQGLQFLIQYYNGEERAKGNILERFSAQQFPDLHSELNLSSLELGDSALYFCASSVGPQETQYFGPGTRLLVL.

CDR3 DNA: TGTGCCAGCACCGGAAACACTGAAGCTTTCTTT. This sequence encodes CASTGNTEAFF. This chain uses TRBV28 with TRBJ1-1; D gene uncertain. Germline V gene data show CDR1 as MDHEN and CDR2 as SYDVKM. This CDR3 is built from 11 residues. Trimming stripped 7 bases from V and 2 bases from J, with 5 bases between.

This sequence joins TRBV5-1 and TRBJ2-5; D remains unclear. The CDR3 sequence is 13 residues long. V shed 4 bases and J shed 1 base, with 8 bases lying between them. Per the germline V gene, CDR1 is SGHRS and CDR2 is YFSETQ. The CDR3 loop reads CASSPGSQETQYF. CDR3 nucleotide sequence: TGCGCCAGCAGCCCCGGCAGCCAAGAGACCCAGTACTTC.

The V gene is TRBV7-6, the J gene TRBJ2-5, with 8 bases lining up with TRBD2. Germline CDR1 reads SGHVS; CDR2 reads FNYEAQ. J lost 5 bases, V lost 4 bases, and 9 bases had no gene match. This CDR3 contains 15 residues. CDR3 nucleotides: TGTGCCAGCAGCTATTCGGCGGGGGGCCGGGAGACCCAGTACTTC. Its translation is CASSYSAGGRETQYF.

The chain carries TRBV4-1 and TRBJ2-3; 15 bases are shared with TRBD2. The CDR3 has 18 residues. Germline CDR1 reads MGHRA; CDR2 reads YSYEKL. J gave up 3 bases and V 2 bases, and 6 bases lay outside the gene matches. The CDR3: CASSQRTSGGGRTDTQYF. CDR3 nucleotides: TGCGCCAGCAGCCAACGGACTAGCGGGGGGGGTCGGACAGATACGCAGTATTTT.

V is TRBV27 and J is TRBJ1-2; no firm D call. The V and J ends lost 2 bases and 2 bases respectively, with 9 bases between them. The CDR3 is made up of 14 amino acids. Germline V gene lookup returns CDR1 MNHEY and CDR2 SMNVEV (reference sequence). CDR3 sequence (DNA): TGTGCCAGCAGTTTAAACGGCCCAAACTATGGCTACACCTTC. Its translation is CASSLNGPNYGYTF.

This chain connects TRBV19 to TRBJ1-5; D is possibly TRBD1 (5 bases). Germline-derived CDR1 and CDR2 are LNHDA and SQIVND (reference sequence). The CDR3 extends over 15 amino acids. The V gene lost 11 bases and the J gene lost 4 bases, with 21 bases spanning the gap. CDR3 DNA: TGTGCCTCCGGGGCCACCGGGCAGAGGAATCAGCCCCAGCATTTT. It codes for CASGATGQRNQPQHF.

The V gene is TRBV7-8, the J gene TRBJ2-2, with TRBD2 identical over 8 bases. Per the germline V gene, CDR1 is SGHVS and CDR2 is FQNEAQ. This CDR3 has 16 amino acids. The V segment lost 5 bases and the J segment 7 bases; nucleotides outside the gene matches: 12. In DNA, the CDR3 is TGTGCCAGCAGCCCTCAGAGGACTAGCCTAGGCGGGGAGCTGTTTTTT. The encoded protein is CASSPQRTSLGGELFF.

This sequence joins TRBV5-1 and TRBJ2-2, with D unclear. The V gene's germline CDR1 is SGHRS and CDR2 YFSETQ. CDR3 length: 13 amino acids. Trimming removed 4 bases at V and 3 bases at J, with 7 bases between. In DNA form, the CDR3 reads TGCGCCAGCAGCCTAAGGTACACCGGGGAGCTGTTTTTT. Encoded protein: CASSLRYTGELFF.

This chain links TRBV12-3 or TRBV12-4 with TRBJ1-5; D ambiguous. There are 13 residues in the CDR3. The V and J ends lost 3 bases and 4 bases respectively, with 7 bases between them. This chain's CDR3 is CASSLWANQPQHF. The CDR3 region has the DNA TGTGCCAGCAGTTTGTGGGCGAATCAGCCCCAGCATTTT.

The genes are TRBV2 and TRBJ1-6; 7 nucleotides agree with TRBD1. In germline, CDR1 is SNHLY, CDR2 FYNNEI. The CDR3 loop spans 14 amino acids. V lost 6 bases to trimming and J lost 5 bases; unmatched junction nucleotides: 4. CDR3 in amino acids: CASRRQGNNSPLHF. The DNA for the CDR3 is TGTGCCAGCAGAAGACAGGGAAATAATTCACCCCTCCACTTT.

J is TRBJ1-6 and V is TRBV9; D remains ambiguous. V lost 0 bases, J lost 0 bases, and 7 bases lay in between. The germline V gene encodes CDR1 SGDLS and CDR2 YYNGEE. The CDR3 is 16 amino acids. The CDR3 DNA is TGTGCCAGCAGCGTAGGGAGAAGCTCCTATAATTCACCCCTCCACTTT. Amino acid sequence: CASSVGRSSYNSPLHF.

The V call is TRBV28, the J call TRBJ1-1, with a tentative D call TRBD1 (5 bases). V lost 7 bases, J lost 1 base, and 10 bases lay in between. This CDR3 comprises 13 residues. Germline V gene lookup returns CDR1 MDHEN and CDR2 SYDVKM. The CDR3, as DNA: TGTGCCAGCATGGGGGACGCGAACACTGAAGCTTTCTTT. Translation gives CASMGDANTEAFF.

The rearrangement links TRBV5-1 to TRBJ2-7; D uncertain. Per germline, CDR1 SGHRS and CDR2 YFSETQ. Deletions cut 5 bases from V and 7 bases from J, with 16 bases between. CDR3 size: 13 residues. The CDR3 spells CASRADTWVEQYF. CDR3 coding DNA: TGCGCCAGCAGAGCCGACACATGGGTTGAGCAGTACTTC.

This clone was picked up a small number of times. The chain employs TRBV6-5 and TRBJ2-1; 8 nucleotides line up with TRBD2. This CDR3 is 15 amino acids long. With V trimmed by 6 bases and J by 2 bases, 6 bases remained unmatched. Germline loops: CDR1 MNHEY, CDR2 SVGAGI. The CDR3 is CASRSGGVTYNEQFF. The CDR3 nucleotides are TGTGCCAGCAGGAGCGGGGGTGTCACCTACAATGAGCAGTTCTTC.

This chain connects TRBV29-1 to TRBJ2-3, with 7 bases aligning to TRBD1. There are 15 residues in the CDR3. Germline loops: CDR1 SQVTM, CDR2 ANQGSEA. After removal of 3 bases from V and 2 bases from J, the junction contained 8 bases not matched to a gene. The DNA of the CDR3 is TGCAGCGTTGATTACAGGGGCTATCACACAGATACGCAGTATTTT. Translating gives CSVDYRGYHTDTQYF.

The V call is TRBV28, the J call TRBJ2-7; TRBD2 is a possible D gene (6 bases). V was pared by 4 bases and J by 2 bases, with 12 bases between. The CDR3 sequence is 14 residues long. Germline CDR1 is MDHEN and CDR2 is SYDVKM. The DNA of the CDR3 is TGTGCCAGCAGTTCCGGGACTTCCCCCTACGAGCAGTACTTC. This encodes CASSSGTSPYEQYF.

V gene TRBV13 combines with J gene TRBJ2-1; 7 bases fit TRBD2. The germline gives CDR1 PRHDT, CDR2 FYEKMQ (reference sequence). The CDR3 runs 16 residues. Trimming removed 6 bases from V and 4 bases from J; junction bases left unmatched: 12. The CDR3 nucleotides read TGTGCCAGCAGGGGGGGAGGGCTAGCGGATTACAATGAGCAGTTCTTC. Protein: CASRGGGLADYNEQFF.